This T cell receptor (beta chain) was identified during a study of response to subunit inactivated influenza vaccine. Study findings and constraints: Authors suggested that a seasonal influenza vaccination recruits few new T cells each time.

This clonotype was counted between two and nine times. As yet, its antigen is unknown. CDR1 and CDR2 from the germline V gene are DFQATT and SNEGSKA (reference sequence). This CDR3 is 16 amino acids long. V gave up 7 bases and J gave up 4 bases; unmatched junction bases: 14. TCRdb reanalysed the RT-PCR reads using MiXCR and keeps one entry per CDR3 protein. Here the sample spans 800,000 or so distinct CDR3 sequences, about 20% being singletons. Sample: PBMCs from blood, taken roughly 5 days after vaccination. The sequence was obtained from a man in his fifties or sixties who received an inactivated influenza vaccine. This rearrangement joins TRBV20-1 to TRBJ2-3, with 10 positions matching TRBD2. CDR3: CSVETWPAGGSDTQYF. The CDR3 nucleotides read TGCAGTGTGGAGACCTGGCCAGCGGGGGGGTCAGATACGCAGTATTTT.